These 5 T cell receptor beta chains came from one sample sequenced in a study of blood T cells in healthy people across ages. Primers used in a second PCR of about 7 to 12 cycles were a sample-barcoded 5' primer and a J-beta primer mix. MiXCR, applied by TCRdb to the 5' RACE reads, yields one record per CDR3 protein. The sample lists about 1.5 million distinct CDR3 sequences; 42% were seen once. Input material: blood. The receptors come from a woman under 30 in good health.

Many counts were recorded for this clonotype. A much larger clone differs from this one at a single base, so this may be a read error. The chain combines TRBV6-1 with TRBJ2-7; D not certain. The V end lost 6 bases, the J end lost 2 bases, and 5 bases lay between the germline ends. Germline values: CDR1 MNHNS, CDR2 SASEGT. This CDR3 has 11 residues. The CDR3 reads CASSLPYEQYF. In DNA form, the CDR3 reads TGTGCCAGCAGCTTACCCTACGAGCAGTACTTC.

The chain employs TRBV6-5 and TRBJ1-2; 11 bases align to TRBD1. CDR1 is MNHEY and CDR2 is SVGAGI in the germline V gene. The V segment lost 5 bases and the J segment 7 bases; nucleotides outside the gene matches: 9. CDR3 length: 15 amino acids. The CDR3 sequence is CASSRRTGGGSGYTF. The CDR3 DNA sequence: TGTGCCAGCAGTCGCAGGACAGGGGGCGGGAGTGGCTACACCTTC.

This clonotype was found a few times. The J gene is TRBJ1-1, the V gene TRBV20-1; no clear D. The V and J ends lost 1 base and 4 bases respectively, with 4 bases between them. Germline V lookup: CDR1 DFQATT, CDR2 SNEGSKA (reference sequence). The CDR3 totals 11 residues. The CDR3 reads CSARVGTEAFF. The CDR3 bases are TGCAGTGCTAGAGTAGGCACTGAAGCTTTCTTT.

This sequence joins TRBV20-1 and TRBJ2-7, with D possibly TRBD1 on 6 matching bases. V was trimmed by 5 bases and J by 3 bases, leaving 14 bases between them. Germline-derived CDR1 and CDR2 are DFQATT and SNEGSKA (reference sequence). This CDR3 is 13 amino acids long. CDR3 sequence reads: CSADRRGLYEQYF. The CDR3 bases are TGCAGTGCTGACCGCAGGGGCCTCTACGAGCAGTACTTC.

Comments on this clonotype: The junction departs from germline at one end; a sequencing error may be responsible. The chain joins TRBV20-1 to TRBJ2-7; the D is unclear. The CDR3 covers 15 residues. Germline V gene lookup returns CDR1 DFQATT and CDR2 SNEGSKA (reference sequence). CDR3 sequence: CSAGDSQPSSYEQYF. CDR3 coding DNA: TGCAGTGCTGGAGATTCCCAGCCAAGCTCCTACGAGCAGTACTTC.